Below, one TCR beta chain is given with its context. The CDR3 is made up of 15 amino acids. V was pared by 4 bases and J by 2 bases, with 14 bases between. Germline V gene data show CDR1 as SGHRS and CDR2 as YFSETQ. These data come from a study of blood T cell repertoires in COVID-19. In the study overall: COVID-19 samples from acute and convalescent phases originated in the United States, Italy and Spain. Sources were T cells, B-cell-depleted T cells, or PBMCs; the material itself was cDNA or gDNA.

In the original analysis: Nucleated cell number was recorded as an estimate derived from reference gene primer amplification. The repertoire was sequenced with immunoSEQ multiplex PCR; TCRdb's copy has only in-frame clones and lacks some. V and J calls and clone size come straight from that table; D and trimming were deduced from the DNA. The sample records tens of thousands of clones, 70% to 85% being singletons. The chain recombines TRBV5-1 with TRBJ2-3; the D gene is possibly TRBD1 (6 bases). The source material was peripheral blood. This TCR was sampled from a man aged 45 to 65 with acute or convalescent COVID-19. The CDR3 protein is CASSPRTDYTDTQYF. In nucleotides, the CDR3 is TGCGCCAGCAGCCCAAGGACAGATTACACAGATACGCAGTATTTT.